The next 8 T cell receptor beta chains were all read from a single sample in a study of blood T cells in healthy people across ages. Using a J-beta primer mix together with a sample-barcoded 5' primer, a second PCR was run for about 6 to 11 cycles. TCRdb processed the 5' RACE reads anew with MiXCR; each CDR3 protein has one entry. The sample yields around 1,800,000 distinct CDR3 sequences, about two fifths seen once. The specimen sequenced was blood. Receptors were obtained from a human donor in good health.

The CDR3 spells CASSFGQGPHQPQHF. For the CDR3, the DNA is TGTGCCAGCAGTTTTGGACAGGGGCCCCATCAGCCCCAGCATTTT. This chain joins TRBV12-3 or TRBV12-4 and TRBJ1-5, with 9 bases identical to TRBD1. The V gene end was trimmed by 3 bases and the J gene end by 5 bases; junction bases not matched to a gene: 5. This CDR3 comprises 15 residues.

This clonotype was counted a few times. J is TRBJ2-1 and V is TRBV27; D not certain. The germline CDR1 and CDR2 sequences are MNHEY and SMNVEV (reference sequence). This CDR3 has 13 residues. The V and J ends lost 3 bases and 1 base respectively, with 4 bases between them. CDR3 bases: TGTGCCAGCAGTTTTCGTTCCTACAATGAGCAGTTCTTC. The encoded protein is CASSFRSYNEQFF.

CDR3 sequence: CASSLVQGSDNEQFF. The CDR3 nucleotides are TGCGCCAGCAGCTTGGTACAGGGGTCGGACAATGAGCAGTTCTTC. This chain uses TRBV5-1 with TRBJ2-1, with 7 positions matching TRBD1. CDR1 is SGHRS, CDR2 YFSETQ, per germline. Germline trimming cut 0 bases from V and 5 bases from J; bases unmatched to any gene: 5. CDR3 size: 15 residues.

This rearrangement joins TRBV24-1 to TRBJ2-3; unclear D gene. In germline, CDR1 is KGHDR, CDR2 SFDVKD. The CDR3 contains 15 residues. V dropped 4 bases and J dropped 2 bases, with 12 bases sitting between them. The CDR3 protein is CATSDGEWNTDTQYF. The CDR3 coding sequence is TGTGCCACCAGTGACGGAGAATGGAACACAGATACGCAGTATTTT.

The genes are TRBV7-2 and TRBJ2-5; 8 positions agree with TRBD1. This CDR3 spans 15 amino acids. The junction had 8 bases not matched to a gene; V was cut back by 4 bases and J by 4 bases. Germline assignment: CDR1 SGHTA and CDR2 FQGNSA. The CDR3 region is CASSSRGQGRETQYF. CDR3 nucleotides: TGTGCCAGCAGCTCTCGCGGACAGGGAAGAGAGACCCAGTACTTC.

This chain uses TRBV20-1 with TRBJ2-1, with unresolved D. Per germline, CDR1 DFQATT and CDR2 SNEGSKA (reference sequence). V was pared by 5 bases and J by 9 bases, with 23 bases between. This CDR3 is 15 amino acids long. This CDR3 reads CSAPSAAGLHSEQFF. DNA of the CDR3: TGCAGTGCTCCCTCCGCGGCAGGCTTGCATAGTGAGCAGTTCTTC.

The V gene is TRBV7-9, the J gene TRBJ2-1; 7 positions match TRBD2. This CDR3 is built from 13 residues. The germline gives CDR1 SEHNR, CDR2 FQNEAQ (reference sequence). V shed 4 bases and J 8 bases; nucleotides not matched to a gene: 5. CDR3 amino acids: CASSSTSVDEQFF. The CDR3 DNA reads TGTGCCAGCAGCTCTACTAGCGTCGATGAGCAGTTCTTC.

The chain employs TRBV3-1 and TRBJ1-6, with 8 bases aligning to TRBD1. CDR1 is LGHDT, CDR2 YNNKEL, per germline (reference sequence). Unmatched junction bases numbered 7, after V lost 0 bases and J lost 9 bases. CDR3 length: 16 amino acids. Here the CDR3 reads CASSQEGGTGFSPLHF. The CDR3 nucleotides read TGTGCCAGCAGCCAAGAGGGAGGGACAGGATTTTCACCCCTCCACTTT.